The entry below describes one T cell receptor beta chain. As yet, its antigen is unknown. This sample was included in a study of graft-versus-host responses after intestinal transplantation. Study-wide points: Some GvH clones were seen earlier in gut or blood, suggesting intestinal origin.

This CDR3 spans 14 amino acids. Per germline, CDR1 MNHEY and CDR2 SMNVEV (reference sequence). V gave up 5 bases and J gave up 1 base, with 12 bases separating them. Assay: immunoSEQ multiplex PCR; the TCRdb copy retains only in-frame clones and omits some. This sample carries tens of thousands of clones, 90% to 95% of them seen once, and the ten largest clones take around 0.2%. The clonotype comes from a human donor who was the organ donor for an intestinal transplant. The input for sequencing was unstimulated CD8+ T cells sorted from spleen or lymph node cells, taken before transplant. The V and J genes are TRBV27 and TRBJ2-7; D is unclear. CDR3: CASSLHTESYEQYF. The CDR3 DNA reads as TGTGCCAGCAGTCTTCACACGGAGTCCTACGAGCAGTACTTC.